The TCR beta chain described here comes from a study of identifying expanded T cells in peripheral blood. Healthy donors had no documented immune events, such as infections, while sampled. General study results and limits: Technical replicates showed roughly 1.2 changed clones; approximately 2 weeks 15 to 20; four weeks 19. Two-week clone count variance significantly increased as total template count grew.

Profiling relied on immunoSEQ multiplex PCR, and the TCRdb table lists in-frame clones only, not all of them. The sample contains about 110,000 clones, about 85% of which appear only once. Details on this clone: Its antigen is not known.

Between the trimmed V and J ends, which lost 5 bases and 7 bases, there was a span of 15 bases. The CDR3 has 13 amino acids. Germline CDR1 reads LGHNT; CDR2 reads FRNRAP. Sequenced material: blood. The chain uses TRBV12-5 and TRBJ2-7, with D hard to call. This receptor was identified in a person between 18 and 69 years old in good health. This chain's CDR3 is CASGPDLMREQYF. CDR3 nucleotides: TGTGCTAGTGGTCCCGACCTCATGCGTGAGCAGTACTTC.